The rows below give T cell receptor beta chains drawn from one sample of a study of cytotoxic CD8 clonotypes in ibrutinib-treated CLL. Produced via immunoSEQ multiplex PCR; TCRdb's table is partial and in-frame only. This sample yields tens of thousands of clones, of which about half are seen a single time; roughly 33% belongs to the top ten. Here the sequenced sample was PBMCs, taken after 12 months of ibrutinib treatment. The receptor source for this set is a human donor with chronic lymphocytic leukemia. CDR3s include the opening cysteine and the closing phenylalanine or tryptophan. D genes are given only for firm matches. Clone size is not always given. Where it is, it says once, few, many or a class for expanded clones.

j_call | v_call | clone_size | cdr3_length | d_call | cdr3_nt | cdr3_aa
TRBJ1-3 | TRBV20-1 | . | 11 | . | TGCAGTGCCCCTGCCGGAAACACCATATATTTT | CSAPAGNTIYF
TRBJ1-2 | TRBV11-2 | few | 18 | TRBD1 | TGTGCCAGCAGCCCTAGGGGTTTCGGTGCAGGGGGTAACTATGGCTACACCTTC | CASSPRGFGAGGNYGYTF
TRBJ1-2 | TRBV7-9 | few | 12 | . | TGTGCCAGCAGCTTAGTTAACTATGGCTACACCTTC | CASSLVNYGYTF
TRBJ2-7 | TRBV5-1 | few | 14 | TRBD1 | TGCGCCAGCAGCTTCGGGACAGAGACCTACGAGCAGTACTTC | CASSFGTETYEQYF
TRBJ2-7 | TRBV18 | few | 17 | TRBD1 | TGTGCCAGCTCACCCCCCAACGCCGGGACAGATCACTACGAGCAGTACTTC | CASSPPNAGTDHYEQYF
TRBJ2-7 | TRBV7-4 | few | 13 | . | TGTGCCAGCAGAGACGGACTGTCCTACGAGCAGTACTTC | CASRDGLSYEQYF
TRBJ2-6 | TRBV28 | few | 16 | . | TGTGCCAGCAGTTCCCCTAAAAGCTCTGGGGCCAACGTCCTGACTTTC | CASSSPKSSGANVLTF
TRBJ2-1 | TRBV29-1 | many | 12 | . | TGCAGCGTTGAACCTCCTGCGCGTGAGCAGTTCTTC | CSVEPPAREQFF
TRBJ2-3 | TRBV11-2 | . | 17 | TRBD2 | TGTGCCAGCAGCCCGTGGACTAGCGGGAGGGACACAGATACGCAGTATTTT | CASSPWTSGRDTDTQYF
TRBJ1-6 | TRBV5-4 | . | 16 | TRBD1 | TGTGCCAGCAGCGGCCCGGGACAGAGTCATAATTCACCCCTCCACTTT | CASSGPGQSHNSPLHF
TRBJ1-2 | TRBV4-1 | . | 13 | . | TGCGCCAGCAGCCAAGATCTTGGGGACGGCTACACCTTC | CASSQDLGDGYTF
TRBJ2-7 | TRBV27 | few | 13 | . | TGTGCCAGCACCGGGTCGACCTCCTACGAGCAGTACTTC | CASTGSTSYEQYF
TRBJ2-1 | TRBV5-4 | . | 11 | . | TGTGCCAGCAGCCACAGGGCTGAGCAGTTCTTC | CASSHRAEQFF
TRBJ2-7 | TRBV7-2 | . | 13 | . | TGTGCCAGCAGCTTTGAAGGGGGAGGTCGGCTGTACTTC | CASSFEGGGRLYF
TRBJ2-3 | TRBV18 | few | 15 | TRBD1 | TGTGCCAGCTCACCACGACAGGGGGATCGGGATACGCAGTATTTT | CASSPRQGDRDTQYF
TRBJ1-3 | TRBV28 | few | 13 | . | TGTGCCAGCAGTCCAGACACCTTAAACACCATATATTTT | CASSPDTLNTIYF
TRBJ2-7 | TRBV28 | . | 14 | . | TGTGCCAGCAGCTCCCCCGGGGGACCCTACGAGCAGTACTTC | CASSSPGGPYEQYF
TRBJ2-3 | TRBV9 | many | 17 | TRBD2 | TGTGCCAGCAGCGTAGATATACTAGCGGGAGGAATAGATACGCAGTATTTT | CASSVDILAGGIDTQYF
TRBJ1-1 | TRBV9 | medium-sized | 13 | . | TGTGCCAGCAGCGTAGATGAGAACACTGAAGCTTTCTTT | CASSVDENTEAFF
TRBJ2-1 | TRBV5-1 | . | 13 | TRBD1 | TGCGCCAGCAGCCCGGGACAGGGTGCTGAGCAGTTCTTC | CASSPGQGAEQFF
TRBJ2-1 | TRBV19 | . | 13 | . | TGTGCCAGCTCCTCTCAGCGCCAGGATGAGCAGTTCTTC | CASSSQRQDEQFF
TRBJ1-3 | TRBV11-2 | few | 13 | . | TGTGCCAGCAGCCCGAACTCTGGAAACACCATATATTTT | CASSPNSGNTIYF